One sample yielded the 11 T cell receptor beta chains listed below, sequenced in a study of CD8 T cells in ankylosing spondylitis. TCRdb processed the 5' RACE reads anew with MiXCR; each CDR3 protein has one entry. The data contain some 71,000 distinct CDR3 sequences, roughly 5% of them singletons. Sample: blood, either unsorted or a sorted T cell fraction (not recorded which). All receptors derive from a male donor with ankylosing spondylitis or in good health (not recorded which).

In its sample, this clonotype was seen many times. This chain joins TRBV3-1 and TRBJ2-1; 9 bases match TRBD1. Germline trimming cut 3 bases from V and 5 bases from J; bases unmatched to any gene: 8. Germline CDR1 LGHDT, CDR2 YNNKEL (reference sequence). CDR3 size: 16 residues. DNA for the CDR3: TGTGCCAGCAGCCAGGCCCCCGGGACAGGGAACAATGAGCAGTTCTTC. It encodes CASSQAPGTGNNEQFF.

Only a few counts were recorded for this clonotype. This sequence joins TRBV12-3 or TRBV12-4 and TRBJ2-7; no clear D. The germline V and J ends were trimmed by 5 bases and 7 bases, with 12 bases remaining between them. The CDR3 totals 12 residues. CDR3 in DNA: TGTGCCAGCAGTCATGGCGACCGGGAGCAGTACTTC. Protein product: CASSHGDREQYF.

This clonotype was detected ten times or more. V is TRBV29-1 and J is TRBJ1-1; tentatively, D is TRBD1 (5 bases). Germline CDR1 SQVTM, CDR2 ANQGSEA. The CDR3 loop spans 11 amino acids. V dropped 5 bases and J dropped 10 bases, with 14 bases sitting between them. This CDR3 is CSVHQGLGAFF. The CDR3 nucleotides read TGCAGCGTTCATCAGGGTCTCGGAGCTTTCTTT.

This clonotype was recorded many times. The J gene is TRBJ2-2, the V gene TRBV7-3, with D perhaps TRBD2 (5 bases). Trimming shortened V by 6 bases and J by 1 base, and 12 bases separated the two germline ends. The germline gives CDR1 SGHTA, CDR2 FQGTGA. The CDR3 has 15 amino acids. CDR3 sequence: CASRSAGQNTGELFF. The CDR3, as DNA: TGTGCCAGCAGGTCGGCGGGCCAGAACACCGGGGAGCTGTTTTTT.

This clonotype was seen repeatedly, ten times or more. The V call is TRBV10-3, the J call TRBJ2-5; possibly TRBD2 for D (5 bases). Trimming stripped 0 bases from V and 1 base from J, with 9 bases between. This CDR3 is built from 15 residues. Germline V gives CDR1 ENHRY, CDR2 SYGVKD. In DNA, the CDR3 is TGTGCCATCAGTGAGTCTGGGGAGCTCCAAGAGACCCAGTACTTC. Its protein is CAISESGELQETQYF.

In its sample, this clonotype was seen many times. The rearrangement uses TRBV20-1 and TRBJ2-3; 9 positions match TRBD2. Germline V gives CDR1 DFQATT, CDR2 SNEGSKA (reference sequence). This CDR3 is built from 17 residues. Trimming cost V 1 base and J 5 bases; bases outside gene matches: 13. CDR3 loop: CSARAYGGGAFGDTQYF. In nucleotides, the CDR3 is TGCAGTGCTAGAGCCTATGGCGGGGGGGCCTTCGGAGATACGCAGTATTTT.

This clonotype was detected ten times or more. The CDR3 nucleotides read TGCAGCGTTGAACCAGGCCTGAACACTGAAGCTTTCTTT. This sequence encodes CSVEPGLNTEAFF. This chain connects TRBV29-1 to TRBJ1-1; D call uncertain. CDR1 is SQVTM and CDR2 is ANQGSEA in the germline V gene. The CDR3 contains 13 residues. V was trimmed by 2 bases and J by 0 bases, leaving 7 bases between them.

This clonotype was counted at least ten times. The chain combines TRBV20-1 with TRBJ1-2, with TRBD1 matching over 8 bases. The V and J ends lost 6 bases and 8 bases, in that order; junction bases with no gene match: 11. CDR1 is DFQATT and CDR2 is SNEGSKA in the germline V gene (reference sequence). The CDR3 is made up of 13 amino acids. The CDR3 coding sequence is TGCAGTGCGGGAGACAGGGGTCAGGGGGGCTACACCTTC. Its translation is CSAGDRGQGGYTF.

This clonotype was counted ten times or more. V and J are TRBV6-6 and TRBJ1-2; D is ambiguous. Germline CDR1 reads MNHNY; CDR2 reads SVGAGI (reference sequence). The V gene lost 1 base and the J gene lost 2 bases, with 5 bases spanning the gap. The CDR3 sequence is 13 residues long. The CDR3 region has the DNA TGTGCCAGCAGTTACTTTGGCAACTATGGCTACACCTTC. It yields the protein CASSYFGNYGYTF.

This clonotype was recorded at least ten times. The chain employs TRBV20-1 and TRBJ2-1; 7 bases match TRBD2. J gave up 5 bases and V 6 bases, and 10 bases lay outside the gene matches. CDR1 is DFQATT and CDR2 is SNEGSKA in the germline V gene (reference sequence). This CDR3 region has 14 residues. Written as DNA, the CDR3 is TGCAGTGCCCCCGAGGGGCGGGGGAACAATGAGCAGTTCTTC. It translates to CSAPEGRGNNEQFF.

Many counts were recorded for this clonotype. The gene calls are TRBV10-3 and TRBJ2-7, with D unclear. CDR1 ENHRY and CDR2 SYGVKD come from the germline V gene. The CDR3 is made up of 13 amino acids. The ends were cut back, 2 bases at V and 3 bases at J, with 8 bases in the middle. DNA of the CDR3: TGTGCCATCAGTGAGCCTTATAGCTACGAGCAGTACTTC. This translates into CAISEPYSYEQYF.